This T cell receptor beta chain was observed in a study of CD8+ T cells in alopecia areata listed by TCRdb under 2018. Background for the entire study: Treated patients were enrolled in an open-label pilot trial of oral tofacitinib, 5 to 10 mg twice daily, for moderate-to-severe alopecia areata. To study T cell clonal expansion in alopecia areata, the researchers applied high-throughput TCRbeta sequencing to both the C3H/HeJ mouse model and human patients. TCRbeta CDR3 regions were amplified by immunoSEQ multiplex PCR with 35 Vbeta forward and 13 Jbeta reverse primers. The RNA source kit depended on sample type: the PAXgene miRNA kit for fixed scalp, the miRNeasy kit for PBMCs, and the RNeasy kit for mouse skin. Tofacitinib was administered for 6 to 18 months, and 6 months of follow-up off drug were then conducted to assess delayed response and recurrence. Clonality in the scalp was compared among normal scalp (n=4), patchy alopecia areata scalp (n=8), and alopecia totalis/universalis scalp (n=8). Tofacitinib-treated patients had biopsies at baseline and at 4 and 24 weeks of treatment, with a later scalp biopsy in several patients. Scalp tissue and sorted CD4+ and CD8+ peripheral blood T cells from patchy and totalis/universalis alopecia areata patients and from healthy controls were covered by human TCRbeta sequencing. Study-wide findings and limitations: Compared with mice, TCR sequences shared between patients were less clear, possibly partly because of HLA diversity across the patient population. Unlike mouse skin, which is dominated by gammadelta T cells, normal human skin has resident alphabeta T cells that are also sequenced, and this complicates analysis of the scalp TCR repertoire. Compared with normal scalp, lesional scalp, particularly in alopecia totalis/universalis, had higher clonality and more expanded CD8+ clones, which suggests antigenic drive.

This clone was detected a few times. The antigen it recognizes is unknown. Per-base quality was not reported, and no clone a single base away is much larger than it. The time point label, as the study defines it: baseline before oral tofacitinib. From alopecia areata patients, peripheral blood was collected along with lesional scalp punch biopsies. After PBMCs were isolated by density centrifugation and stained for CD3, CD4 and CD8, a FACSAria was used to sort CD4+ and CD8+ T cells. The library was produced with the immunoSEQ multiplex PCR assay. RNA was extracted from all samples and reverse transcribed into cDNA, which served as template for TCR sequencing. First-strand cDNA was synthesized with SuperScript III using a 2:1 mix of oligo-dT and random hexamers. A synthetic immune receptor repertoire was used to assess amplification bias, and residual bias was removed computationally. Under the source paper's analysis protocol: Raw reads were preprocessed to remove errors, and CDR3 was defined according to IMGT conventions as the region from the conserved cysteine to phenylalanine. Clonality was computed as 1 minus the Shannon entropy, with the entropy normalized by log2 of the number of productive unique TCRs. Whether scalp clones were CD4 or CD8 was inferred by matching scalp TCRbeta sequences against CD4 and CD8 repertoires sorted from blood. Held by TCRdb, this immuneACCESS table contains in-frame sequences only and omits some clones. Under half of the omission traces to an unresolved V gene where checked; the cause of the rest is unknown. V, J and clone size are taken as reported in that table, and D and trimming were inferred from the DNA itself. Here the sample has about 190,000 clones; 59% occur a single time. Together, the top ten hold roughly 14% of the sample.

The material was CD4+ T cells sorted from blood, obtained at week 0. This clonotype was sampled from a human donor with alopecia areata.

The sequenced DNA is TGCGCCAGCACAGGACCGACCAAAAACATTCAGTACTTC. Its amino acids are CASTGPTKNIQYF. Rearrangement joined TRBV23-1 to TRBJ2-4; there is no confident call for the D gene. TRBV23-1 is an ORF, with its function uncertain. There are 13 amino acids in the CDR3, from cysteine to phenylalanine inclusive. Only the CDR3 DNA is retained, 39 bases long and in frame from the first base. V is shortened by 7 bases, J by 2 bases, and the region joining them spans 9 bases.